This T cell receptor beta chain was sequenced in a study of PD-1 blockade in classical Hodgkin lymphoma. Trimming took off 5 bases at V and 0 bases at J, with 16 bases between the two ends. The CDR3 totals 17 residues. Germline V gene lookup returns CDR1 SEHNR and CDR2 FQNEAQ (reference sequence). Comment on this clone: Its specificity is unknown.

Generated by immunoSEQ multiplex PCR, the TCRdb table keeps only in-frame clones and is missing some. The table records 12,000 or so clones, about 85% of them present only once. Time point defined: cycle 4 day 1 (C4D1), after six to seven weeks of nivolumab. Autologous stem cell transplantation was followed by relapse in every patient, and brentuximab vedotin exposure varied. PBMCs, once thawed, yielded CD8+ T cells isolated by magnetic negative selection. Findings and limits, study-wide: The CD4+ diversity rise by C4D1 was clearest in complete responders.

This clonotype was sampled from a human donor with classical Hodgkin lymphoma. The donor label of this sample is uncertain. The sequences come from CD8+ T cells from blood, collected before the fourth cycle of nivolumab. The chain recombines TRBV7-9 with TRBJ2-2, with a tentative D call TRBD1 (5 bases). This CDR3 reads CASSAVAVDTNTGELFF. In DNA, the CDR3 is TGTGCCAGCAGCGCAGTGGCCGTGGACACGAACACCGGGGAGCTGTTTTTT.